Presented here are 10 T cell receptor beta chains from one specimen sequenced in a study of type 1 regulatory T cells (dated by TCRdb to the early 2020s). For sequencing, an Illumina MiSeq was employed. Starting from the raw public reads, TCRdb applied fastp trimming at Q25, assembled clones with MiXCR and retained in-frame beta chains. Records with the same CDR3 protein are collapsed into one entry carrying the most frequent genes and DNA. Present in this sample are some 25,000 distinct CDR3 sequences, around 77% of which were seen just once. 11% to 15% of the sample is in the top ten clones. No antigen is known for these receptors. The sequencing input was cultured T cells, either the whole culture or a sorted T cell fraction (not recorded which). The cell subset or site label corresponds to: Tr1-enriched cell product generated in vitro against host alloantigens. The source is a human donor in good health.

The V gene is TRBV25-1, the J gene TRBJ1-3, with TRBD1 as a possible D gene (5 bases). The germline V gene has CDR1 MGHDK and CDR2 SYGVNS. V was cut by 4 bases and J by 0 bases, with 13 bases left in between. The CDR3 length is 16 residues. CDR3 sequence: CASSADRFSSGNTIYF. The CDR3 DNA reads TGTGCCAGCAGTGCCGACAGATTCTCCTCTGGAAACACCATATATTTT.

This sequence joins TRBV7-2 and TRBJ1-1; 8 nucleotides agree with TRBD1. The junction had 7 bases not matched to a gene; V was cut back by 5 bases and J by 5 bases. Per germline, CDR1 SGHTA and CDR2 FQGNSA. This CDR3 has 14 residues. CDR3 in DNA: TGTGCCAGCAGCCCACAGGGGGTAAGGACTGAAGCTTTCTTT. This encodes CASSPQGVRTEAFF.

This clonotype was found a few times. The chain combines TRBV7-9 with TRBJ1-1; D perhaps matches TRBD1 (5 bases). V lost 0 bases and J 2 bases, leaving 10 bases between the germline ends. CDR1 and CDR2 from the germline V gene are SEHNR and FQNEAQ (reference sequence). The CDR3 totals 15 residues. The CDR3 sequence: CASSLAQTGNTEAFF. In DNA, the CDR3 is TGTGCCAGCAGCTTAGCCCAAACAGGTAACACTGAAGCTTTCTTT.

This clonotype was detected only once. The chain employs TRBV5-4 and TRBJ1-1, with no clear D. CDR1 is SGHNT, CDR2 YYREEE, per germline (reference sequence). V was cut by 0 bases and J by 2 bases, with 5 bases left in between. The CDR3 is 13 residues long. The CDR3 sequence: CASSLGGNTEAFF. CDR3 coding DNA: TGTGCCAGCAGCTTGGGGGGAAACACTGAAGCTTTCTTT.

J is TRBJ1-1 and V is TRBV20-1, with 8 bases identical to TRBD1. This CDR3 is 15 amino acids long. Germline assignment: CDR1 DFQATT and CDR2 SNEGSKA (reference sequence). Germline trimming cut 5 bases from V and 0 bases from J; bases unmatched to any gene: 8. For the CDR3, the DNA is TGCAGTGCTCGGGACAGGAGATTCATGAACACTGAAGCTTTCTTT. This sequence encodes CSARDRRFMNTEAFF.

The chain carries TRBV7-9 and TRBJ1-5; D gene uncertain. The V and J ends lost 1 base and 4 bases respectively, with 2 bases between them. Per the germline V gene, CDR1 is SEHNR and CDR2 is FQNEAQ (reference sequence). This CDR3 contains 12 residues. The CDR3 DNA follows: TGTGCCAGCAGCTTAGAGAATCAGCCCCAGCATTTT. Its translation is CASSLENQPQHF.

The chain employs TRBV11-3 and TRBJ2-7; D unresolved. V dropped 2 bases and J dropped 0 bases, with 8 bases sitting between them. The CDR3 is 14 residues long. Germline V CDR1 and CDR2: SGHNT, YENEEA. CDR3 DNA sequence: TGTGCCAGCAGCTTAAGAGCAGGCTCCTACGAGCAGTACTTC. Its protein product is CASSLRAGSYEQYF.

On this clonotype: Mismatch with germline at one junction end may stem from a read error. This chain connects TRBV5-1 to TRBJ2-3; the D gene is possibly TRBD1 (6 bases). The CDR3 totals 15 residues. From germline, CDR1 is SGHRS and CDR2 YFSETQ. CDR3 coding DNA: TGCGCCAGCAACTTGGGGGCCGCGGTTGGTAATACGCAGTATTTT. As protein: CASNLGAAVGNTQYF.

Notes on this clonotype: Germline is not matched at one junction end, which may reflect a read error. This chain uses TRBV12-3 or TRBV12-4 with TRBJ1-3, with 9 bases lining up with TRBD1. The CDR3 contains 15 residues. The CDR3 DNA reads TGTGCCAGCAGTTTTCGGGGACAGGGTGGACACACCATATATTTT. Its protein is CASSFRGQGGHTIYF.

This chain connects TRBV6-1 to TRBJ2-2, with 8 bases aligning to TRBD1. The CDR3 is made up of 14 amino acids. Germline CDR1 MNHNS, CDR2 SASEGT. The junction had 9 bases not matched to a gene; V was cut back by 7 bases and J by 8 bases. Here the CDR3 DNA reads TGTGCCAGCAACCAGGACAGGGCTATAGGGGAGCTGTTTTTT. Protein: CASNQDRAIGELFF.